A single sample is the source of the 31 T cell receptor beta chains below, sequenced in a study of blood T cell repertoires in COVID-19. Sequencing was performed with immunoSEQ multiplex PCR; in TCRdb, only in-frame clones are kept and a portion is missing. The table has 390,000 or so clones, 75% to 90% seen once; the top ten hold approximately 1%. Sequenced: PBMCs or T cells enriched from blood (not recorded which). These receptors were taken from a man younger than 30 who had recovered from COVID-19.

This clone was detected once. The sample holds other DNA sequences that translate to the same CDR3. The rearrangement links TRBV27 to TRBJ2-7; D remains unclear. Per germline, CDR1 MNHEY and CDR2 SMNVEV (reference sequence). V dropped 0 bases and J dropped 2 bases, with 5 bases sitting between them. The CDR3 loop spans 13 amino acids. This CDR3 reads CASSLSSAYEQYF. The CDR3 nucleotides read TGTGCCAGCAGTTTATCGTCGGCCTACGAGCAGTACTTC.

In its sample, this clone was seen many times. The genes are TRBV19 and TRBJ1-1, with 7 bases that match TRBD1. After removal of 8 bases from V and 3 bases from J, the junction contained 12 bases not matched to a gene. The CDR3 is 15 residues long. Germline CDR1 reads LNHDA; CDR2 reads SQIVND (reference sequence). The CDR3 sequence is CASGGQAAGDTEAFF. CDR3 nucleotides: TGTGCCAGTGGAGGACAGGCAGCCGGCGACACTGAAGCTTTCTTT.

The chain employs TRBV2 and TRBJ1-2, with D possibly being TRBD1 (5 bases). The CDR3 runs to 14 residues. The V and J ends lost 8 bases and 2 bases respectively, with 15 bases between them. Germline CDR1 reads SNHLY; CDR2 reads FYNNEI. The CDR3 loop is CASREIQENYGYTF. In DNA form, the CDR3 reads TGTGCCAGCCGAGAGATACAGGAAAACTATGGCTACACCTTC.

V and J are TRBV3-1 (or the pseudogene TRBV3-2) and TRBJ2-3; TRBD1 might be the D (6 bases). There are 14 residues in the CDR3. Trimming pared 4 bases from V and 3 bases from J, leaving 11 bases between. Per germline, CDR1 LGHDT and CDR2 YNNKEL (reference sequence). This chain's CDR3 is CASSRQGLTDTQYF. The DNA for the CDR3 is TGTGCCAGCAGCCGCCAGGGGTTAACAGATACGCAGTATTTT.

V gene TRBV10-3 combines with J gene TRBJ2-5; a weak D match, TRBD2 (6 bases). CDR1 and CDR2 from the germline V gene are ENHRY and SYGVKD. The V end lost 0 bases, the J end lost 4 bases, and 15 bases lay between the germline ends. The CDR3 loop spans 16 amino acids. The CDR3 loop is CAISESMPGGGETQYF. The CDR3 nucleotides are TGTGCCATCAGTGAGTCGATGCCCGGGGGTGGAGAGACCCAGTACTTC.

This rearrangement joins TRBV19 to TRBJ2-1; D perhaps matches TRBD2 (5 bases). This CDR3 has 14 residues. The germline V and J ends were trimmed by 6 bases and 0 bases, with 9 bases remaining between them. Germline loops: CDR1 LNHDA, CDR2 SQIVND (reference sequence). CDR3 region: CASRGSDSYNEQFF. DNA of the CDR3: TGTGCCAGTAGGGGGAGTGACTCCTACAATGAGCAGTTCTTC.

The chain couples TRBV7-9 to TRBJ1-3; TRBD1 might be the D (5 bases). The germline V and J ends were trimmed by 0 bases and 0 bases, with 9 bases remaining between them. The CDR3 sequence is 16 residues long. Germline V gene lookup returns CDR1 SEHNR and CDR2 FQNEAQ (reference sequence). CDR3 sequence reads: CASSLAGGNSGNTIYF. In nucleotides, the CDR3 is TGTGCCAGCAGCTTAGCGGGGGGAAACTCTGGAAACACCATATATTTT.

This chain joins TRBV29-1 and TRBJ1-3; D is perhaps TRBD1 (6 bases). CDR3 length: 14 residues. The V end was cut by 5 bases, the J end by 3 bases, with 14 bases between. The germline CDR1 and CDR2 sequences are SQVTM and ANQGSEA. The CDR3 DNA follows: TGCAGCGTTACGGGGGGGCTCGGTGGAAACACCATATATTTT. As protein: CSVTGGLGGNTIYF.

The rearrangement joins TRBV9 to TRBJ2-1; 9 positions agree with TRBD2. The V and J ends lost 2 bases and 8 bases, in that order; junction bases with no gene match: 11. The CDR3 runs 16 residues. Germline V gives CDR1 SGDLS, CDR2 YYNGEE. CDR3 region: CASSVRGASGNDEQFF. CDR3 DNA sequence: TGTGCCAGCAGCGTCCGGGGGGCTAGCGGGAATGATGAGCAGTTCTTC.

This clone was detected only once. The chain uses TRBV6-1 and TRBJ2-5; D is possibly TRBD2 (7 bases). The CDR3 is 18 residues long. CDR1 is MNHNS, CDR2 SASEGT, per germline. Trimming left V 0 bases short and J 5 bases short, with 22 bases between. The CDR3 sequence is CASSEARGGGGYLETQYF. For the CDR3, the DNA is TGTGCCAGCAGTGAAGCGCGGGGAGGGGGAGGATATTTGGAGACCCAGTACTTC.

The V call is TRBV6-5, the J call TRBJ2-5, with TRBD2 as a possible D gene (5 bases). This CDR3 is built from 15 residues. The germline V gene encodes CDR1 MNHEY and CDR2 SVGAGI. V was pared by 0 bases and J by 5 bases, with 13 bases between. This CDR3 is CASSYSQTRSETQYF. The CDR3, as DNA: TGTGCCAGCAGTTACTCCCAAACTAGAAGCGAGACCCAGTACTTC.

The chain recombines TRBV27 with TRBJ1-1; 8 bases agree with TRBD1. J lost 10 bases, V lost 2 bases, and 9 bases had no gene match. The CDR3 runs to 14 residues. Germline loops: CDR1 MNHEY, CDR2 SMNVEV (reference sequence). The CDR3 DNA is TGTGCCAGCAGTTTAGGAACAGGGGGAGTAGGAGCTTTCTTT. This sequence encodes CASSLGTGGVGAFF.

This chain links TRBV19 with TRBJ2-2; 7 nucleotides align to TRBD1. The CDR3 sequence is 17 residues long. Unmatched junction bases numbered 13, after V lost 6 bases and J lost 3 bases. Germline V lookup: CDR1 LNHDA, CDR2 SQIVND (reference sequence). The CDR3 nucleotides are TGTGCCAGTAGACCTATCCACAGGGGTACGGACACCGGGGAGCTGTTTTTT. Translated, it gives CASRPIHRGTDTGELFF.

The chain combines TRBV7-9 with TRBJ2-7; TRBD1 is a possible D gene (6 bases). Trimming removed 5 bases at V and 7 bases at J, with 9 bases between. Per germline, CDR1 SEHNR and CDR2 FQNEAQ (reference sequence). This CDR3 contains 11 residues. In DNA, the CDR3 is TGTGCCAGCAGCCTTACAGGGGAGCAGTACTTC. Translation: CASSLTGEQYF.

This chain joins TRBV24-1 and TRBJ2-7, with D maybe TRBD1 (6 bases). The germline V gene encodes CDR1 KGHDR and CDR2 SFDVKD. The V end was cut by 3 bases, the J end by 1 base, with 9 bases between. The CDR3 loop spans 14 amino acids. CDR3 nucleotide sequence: TGTGCCACCAGTGATCCGGACAGTTCCTACGAGCAGTACTTC. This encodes CATSDPDSSYEQYF.

The CDR3 DNA follows: TGCGCCAGCAGCGTGGCCACGCGAAGAACTGAAGCTTTCTTT. It translates to CASSVATRRTEAFF. The chain recombines TRBV5-1 with TRBJ1-1; the D is unclear. Germline CDR1 and CDR2: SGHRS and YFSETQ. This CDR3 region has 14 residues. V lost 4 bases and J 5 bases, leaving 15 bases between the germline ends. The entire variable domain, with the rest obtained from reference TRBV5-1 and TRBJ1-1, is as follows: KAGVTQTPRYLIKTRGQQVTLSCSPISGHRSVSWYQQTPGQGLQFLFEYFSETQRNKGNFPGRFSGRQFSNSRSEMNVSTLELGDSALYLCASSVATRRTEAFFGQGTRLTVV.

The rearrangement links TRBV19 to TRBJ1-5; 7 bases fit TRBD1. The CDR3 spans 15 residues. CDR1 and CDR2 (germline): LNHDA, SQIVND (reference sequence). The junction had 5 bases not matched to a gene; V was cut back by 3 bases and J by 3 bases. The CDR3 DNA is TGTGCCAGTAGTATTTACAGGGGATTCAATCAGCCCCAGCATTTT. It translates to CASSIYRGFNQPQHF.

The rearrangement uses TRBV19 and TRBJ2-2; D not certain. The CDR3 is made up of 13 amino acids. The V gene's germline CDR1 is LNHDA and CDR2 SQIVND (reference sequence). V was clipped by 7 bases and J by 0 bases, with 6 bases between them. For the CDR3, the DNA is TGTGCCAGTAAACAGCCGAACACCGGGGAGCTGTTTTTT. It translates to CASKQPNTGELFF.

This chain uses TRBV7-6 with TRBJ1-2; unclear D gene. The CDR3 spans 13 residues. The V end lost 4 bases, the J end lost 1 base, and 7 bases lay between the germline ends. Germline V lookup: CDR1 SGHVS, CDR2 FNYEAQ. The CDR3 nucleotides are TGTGCCAGCAGCTCAACGGTTAACTATGGCTACACCTTC. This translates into CASSSTVNYGYTF.

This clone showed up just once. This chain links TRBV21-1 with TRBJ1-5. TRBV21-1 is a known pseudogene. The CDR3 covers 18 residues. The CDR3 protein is CASSKKRRRPLNYWPQHF. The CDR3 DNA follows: TGTGCCAGCAGCAAAAAAAGAAGGAGACCTTTGAATTATTGGCCCCAGCATTTT.

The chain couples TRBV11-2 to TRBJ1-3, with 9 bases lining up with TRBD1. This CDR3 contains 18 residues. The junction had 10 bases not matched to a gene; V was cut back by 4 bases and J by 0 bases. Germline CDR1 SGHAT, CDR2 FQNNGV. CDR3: CASSSTPGQGHSGNTIYF. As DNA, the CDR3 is TGTGCCAGCAGCTCCACACCCGGACAGGGGCACTCTGGAAACACCATATATTTT.

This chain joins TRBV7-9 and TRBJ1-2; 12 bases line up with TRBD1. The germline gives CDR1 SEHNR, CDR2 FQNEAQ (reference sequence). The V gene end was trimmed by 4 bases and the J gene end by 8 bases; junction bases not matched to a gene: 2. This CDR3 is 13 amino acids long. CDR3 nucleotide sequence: TGTGCCAGCAGCTCCGGGACAGGGGGCGGCTACACCTTC. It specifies CASSSGTGGGYTF.

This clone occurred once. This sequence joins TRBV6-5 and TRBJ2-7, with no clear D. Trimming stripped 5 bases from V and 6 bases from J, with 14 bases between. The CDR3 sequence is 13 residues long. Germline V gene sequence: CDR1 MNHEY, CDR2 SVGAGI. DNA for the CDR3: TGTGCCAGCAGTCGCTTCGGAGTCGGCGAGCAGTACTTC. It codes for CASSRFGVGEQYF.

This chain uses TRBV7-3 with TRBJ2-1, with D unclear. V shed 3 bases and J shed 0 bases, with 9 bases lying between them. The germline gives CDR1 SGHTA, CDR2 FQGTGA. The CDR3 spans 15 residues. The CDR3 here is CASSLRPSSYNEQFF. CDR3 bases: TGTGCCAGCAGCTTGCGGCCGAGCTCCTACAATGAGCAGTTCTTC.

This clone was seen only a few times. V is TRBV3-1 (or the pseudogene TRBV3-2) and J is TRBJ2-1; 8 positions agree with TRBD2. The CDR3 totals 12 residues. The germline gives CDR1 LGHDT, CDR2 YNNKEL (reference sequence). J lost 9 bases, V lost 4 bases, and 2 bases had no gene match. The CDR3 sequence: CASSPREGEQFF. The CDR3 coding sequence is TGTGCCAGCAGCCCACGGGAGGGTGAGCAGTTCTTC.

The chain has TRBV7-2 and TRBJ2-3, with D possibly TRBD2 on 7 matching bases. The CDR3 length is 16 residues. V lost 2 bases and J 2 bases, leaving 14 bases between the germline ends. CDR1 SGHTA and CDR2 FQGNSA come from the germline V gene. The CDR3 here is CASSLLGGPITDTQYF. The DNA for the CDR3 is TGTGCCAGCAGCTTATTGGGGGGGCCCATCACAGATACGCAGTATTTT.

CDR3 coding DNA: TGTGCCAGCAGTGTGACAGGGGGCGCGGGTCAGCCCCAGCATTTT. Protein: CASSVTGGAGQPQHF. The chain carries TRBV2 and TRBJ1-5; the match to TRBD1 covers 10 bases. This CDR3 comprises 15 residues. Germline assignment: CDR1 SNHLY and CDR2 FYNNEI. Germline trimming cut 4 bases from V and 6 bases from J; bases unmatched to any gene: 6.

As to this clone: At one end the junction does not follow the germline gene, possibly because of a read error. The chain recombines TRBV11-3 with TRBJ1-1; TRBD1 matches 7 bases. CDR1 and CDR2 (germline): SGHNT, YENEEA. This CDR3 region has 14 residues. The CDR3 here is CASSLDRASTEAFF. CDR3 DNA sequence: TGTGCCAGCAGCCTAGACAGGGCGAGCACTGAAGCTTTCTTT.

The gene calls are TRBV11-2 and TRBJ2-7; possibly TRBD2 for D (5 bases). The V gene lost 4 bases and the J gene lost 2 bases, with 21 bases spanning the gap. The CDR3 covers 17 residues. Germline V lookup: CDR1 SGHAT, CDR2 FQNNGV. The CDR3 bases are TGTGCCAGCAGCTCCCTCGGCGTAGCGCGATCCGCCTACGAGCAGTACTTC. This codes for CASSSLGVARSAYEQYF. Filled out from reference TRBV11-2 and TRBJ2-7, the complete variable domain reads EAGVAQSPRYKIIEKRQSVAFWCNPISGHATLYWYQQILGQGPKLLIQFQNNGVVDDSQLPKDRFSAERLKGVDSTLKIQPAKLEDSAVYLCASSSLGVARSAYEQYFGPGTRLTVT.

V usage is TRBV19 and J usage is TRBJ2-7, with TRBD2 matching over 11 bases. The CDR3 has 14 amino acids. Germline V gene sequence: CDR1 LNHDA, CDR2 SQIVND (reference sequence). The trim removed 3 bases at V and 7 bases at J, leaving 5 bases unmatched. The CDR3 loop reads CASSIGGTSGEQYF. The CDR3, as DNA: TGTGCCAGTAGTATCGGTGGGACTAGCGGAGAGCAGTACTTC.

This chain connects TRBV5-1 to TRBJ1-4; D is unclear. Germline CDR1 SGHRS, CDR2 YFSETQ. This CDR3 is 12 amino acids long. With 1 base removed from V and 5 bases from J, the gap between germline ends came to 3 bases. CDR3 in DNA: TGCGCCAGCAGCTTGCAGAATGAAAAACTGTTTTTT. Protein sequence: CASSLQNEKLFF.